These T cell receptor beta chains were read from a single sample in a study of blood T cells in healthy people across ages. TCRdb re-derived calls from the 5' RACE reads in MiXCR, one entry per CDR3 protein. The table records about 1.4 million distinct CDR3 sequences, approximately 63% of them present only once. The sequencing input was blood. Receptors originate from a man aged 18 to 29 in good health. Both conserved end residues are part of each CDR3. The D gene is left open where the match is weak. Only part of the rows carry a size: once, few, many, or a class if the clone is expanded.

clone_size j_call v_call cdr3_length d_call cdr3_aa cdr3_nt
- TRBJ2-5 TRBV29-1 14 - CSVEGVRGSETQYF TGCAGCGTTGAAGGTGTAAGGGGCTCAGAGACCCAGTACTTC
few TRBJ1-2 TRBV4-1 18 TRBD1 CASSHYPGQGPTNYGYTF TGCGCCAGCAGCCATTATCCGGGACAGGGGCCCACTAACTATGGCTACACCTTC
few TRBJ2-7 TRBV6-2/TRBV6-3 18 TRBD1 CASSYLPGQGRSYNEQYF TGTGCCAGCAGTTACCTTCCCGGACAGGGACGCTCCTACAATGAGCAGTACTTC
- TRBJ2-1 TRBV6-5 15 TRBD2 CASSWTSGSNNEQFF TGTGCCAGTTCATGGACTAGCGGTTCGAACAATGAGCAGTTCTTC
- TRBJ2-3 TRBV6-5 16 TRBD2 CASSRGDGLAVDTQYF TGTGCCAGCAGTAGGGGCGACGGACTAGCGGTAGATACGCAGTATTTT
once TRBJ2-5 TRBV4-2 16 TRBD2 CASSQTSGADQETQYF TGTGCCAGCAGCCAAACGAGCGGGGCCGACCAAGAGACCCAGTACTTC
- TRBJ2-7 TRBV29-1 13 - CSVVGRGTYEQYF TGCAGCGTTGTAGGACGGGGTACCTACGAGCAGTACTTC
many TRBJ1-1 TRBV10-3 16 - CAISDTYGGGKNEAFF TGTGCCATCAGTGATACTTATGGGGGCGGGAAAAATGAAGCTTTCTTT
- TRBJ2-5 TRBV20-1 15 TRBD1 CSAQNTGTGGPAQYF TGCAGTGCTCAGAACACCGGGACAGGAGGGCCCGCCCAGTACTTC
few TRBJ2-1 TRBV7-2 17 TRBD2 CASSLPLTSGRGNEQFF TGTGCCAGCAGCTTACCTCTGACTAGCGGGAGGGGCAATGAGCAGTTCTTC
- TRBJ2-1 TRBV7-9 15 TRBD2 CASSFELAGSNEQFF TGTGCCAGCAGCTTTGAACTAGCGGGTTCCAATGAGCAGTTCTTC
- TRBJ2-3 TRBV20-1 14 - CSARDRGITDTQYF TGCAGTGCTAGAGATCGGGGAATCACAGATACGCAGTATTTT